The 18 T cell receptor beta chains reported below all come from one sample, sequenced in a study of cytomegalovirus exposure and HLA in healthy donors (dated 2017 in TCRdb). The library was obtained by the immunoSEQ multiplex PCR assay. Not all clones reach the TCRdb copy of this immuneACCESS table, which keeps in-frame sequences only. Checked studies attribute under half of the gap to unresolved V genes and leave the rest unexplained. In this sample the table shows hundreds of thousands of clones, around 78% of which occur a single time. The ten most abundant clones make up 4.5% to 6% of the sample. Sequencing used PBMCs. The receptors originated from a woman in her late teens or twenties in good health and CMV-seronegative.

The rearrangement uses TRBV28 and TRBJ2-3, with D perhaps matching TRBD1 or TRBD2 (7 bases each). This CDR3 spans 14 amino acids. The V gene lost 7 bases and the J gene lost 4 bases, with 15 bases spanning the gap. Germline CDR1 MDHEN, CDR2 SYDVKM. The CDR3 protein is CASNPGGVSDTQYF. As DNA, the CDR3 is TGTGCCAGCAACCCAGGGGGGGTGTCAGATACGCAGTATTTT.

J is TRBJ2-3 and V is TRBV27, with D hard to call. Germline CDR1 is MNHEY and CDR2 is SMNVEV (reference sequence). The length of the CDR3 is 16 residues. V lost 10 bases to trimming and J lost 0 bases, with 20 bases between them. In DNA form, the CDR3 reads TGTGCCACCACGAGTGAAGACCGATTCAGCACAGATACGCAGTATTTT. It is translated as CATTSEDRFSTDTQYF.

The rearrangement links TRBV30 to TRBJ2-6, with D unresolved. The CDR3 spans 16 residues. The V end was cut by 4 bases, the J end by 0 bases, with 13 bases between. Germline values: CDR1 GTSNPN, CDR2 SVGIG (reference sequence). The CDR3 protein is CAWKEYLASGANVLTF. Here the CDR3 DNA reads TGTGCCTGGAAAGAATACTTGGCCTCTGGGGCCAACGTCCTGACTTTC.

This clone was seen once. The chain carries TRBV30 and TRBJ1-1; 8 bases are a match to TRBD1. Germline V gives CDR1 GTSNPN, CDR2 SVGIG (reference sequence). The CDR3 extends over 16 amino acids. V lost 3 bases to trimming and J lost 4 bases; unmatched junction nucleotides: 13. CDR3: CAWSSNRQGMGTEAFF. CDR3 coding DNA: TGTGCCTGGAGCTCTAATCGACAGGGGATGGGCACTGAAGCTTTCTTT.

The sample holds one count of this clone. This chain uses TRBV15 with TRBJ1-3; no firm D call. The CDR3 sequence is 16 residues long. CDR1 LNHNV and CDR2 YYDKDF come from the germline V gene (reference sequence). Trimming took off 3 bases at V and 0 bases at J, with 12 bases between the two ends. The CDR3: CATSRGSANSGNTIYF. CDR3 nucleotides: TGTGCCACCAGCAGGGGGTCAGCCAACTCTGGAAACACCATATATTTT.

This clone was detected only once. V is TRBV7-8 and J is TRBJ2-7, with TRBD2 matching over 8 bases. CDR1 SGHVS and CDR2 FQNEAQ come from the germline V gene. This CDR3 contains 15 residues. After removal of 3 bases from V and 2 bases from J, the junction contained 6 bases not matched to a gene. The CDR3 sequence: CASSLGREGPYEQYF. The CDR3 DNA is TGTGCCAGCAGCTTGGGACGGGAGGGCCCCTACGAGCAGTACTTC.

This rearrangement joins TRBV2 to TRBJ1-1; D not certain. Germline V CDR1 and CDR2: SNHLY, FYNNEI. The CDR3 consists of 14 residues. With 11 bases removed from V and 5 bases from J, the gap between germline ends came to 21 bases. The CDR3 spells CAVWSRMGGTEAFF. The CDR3 DNA sequence: TGTGCCGTTTGGAGTAGGATGGGAGGGACTGAAGCTTTCTTT.

This chain connects TRBV27 to TRBJ1-2; D gene uncertain. Germline CDR1 is MNHEY and CDR2 is SMNVEV (reference sequence). The CDR3 consists of 14 residues. V lost 5 bases and J lost 2, with 12 bases in between. The CDR3 DNA reads as TGTGCCAGCAGTCCAAGCCCTCCCAACTATGGCTACACCTTC. Protein sequence: CASSPSPPNYGYTF.

The rearrangement links TRBV6-6 to TRBJ2-3; tentative D call: TRBD2 (5 bases). Trimming left V 2 bases short and J 0 bases short, with 9 bases between. This CDR3 spans 15 amino acids. Germline assignment: CDR1 MNHNY and CDR2 SVGAGI (reference sequence). The CDR3 is CASSYPPGSTDTQYF. The CDR3 DNA reads TGTGCCAGCAGTTACCCCCCGGGGAGCACAGATACGCAGTATTTT.

The chain carries TRBV6-1 and TRBJ1-2, with 7 bases that match TRBD1. In germline, CDR1 is MNHNS, CDR2 SASEGT. The CDR3 sequence is 14 residues long. V shed 7 bases and J 5 bases; nucleotides not matched to a gene: 10. CDR3 amino acids: CASMSGGTDYGYTF. The CDR3 region has the DNA TGTGCCAGCATGAGTGGAGGGACAGATTATGGCTACACCTTC.

V usage is TRBV28 and J usage is TRBJ1-5, with a weak D call TRBD1 (5 bases). The CDR3 totals 16 residues. V gave up 4 bases and J gave up 0 bases, with 13 bases separating them. Per germline, CDR1 MDHEN and CDR2 SYDVKM. Here the CDR3 reads CASSWEGSYSNQPQHF. DNA of the CDR3: TGTGCCAGCAGTTGGGAGGGGAGCTATAGCAATCAGCCCCAGCATTTT.

V and J are TRBV11-2 and TRBJ2-1; TRBD2 agrees at 8 bases. CDR3 length: 17 amino acids. V trimming: 5 bases; J trimming: 9 bases; junction bases outside the gene matches: 18. The germline V gene has CDR1 SGHAT and CDR2 FQNNGV. The CDR3 sequence: CASSPRAGAGLETEQFF. In DNA, the CDR3 is TGTGCCAGCAGCCCTCGTGCAGGCGCGGGACTAGAAACTGAGCAGTTCTTC.

This chain links TRBV30 with TRBJ1-4; D is possibly TRBD1 (5 bases). The germline V and J ends were trimmed by 0 bases and 7 bases, with 18 bases remaining between them. In germline, CDR1 is GTSNPN, CDR2 SVGIG (reference sequence). The CDR3 length is 16 residues. CDR3 loop: CAWSVHPAGRGEKLFF. In DNA form, the CDR3 reads TGTGCCTGGAGTGTACACCCGGCAGGGCGGGGTGAAAAACTGTTTTTT. Full variable domain (rest looked up from reference TRBV30 and TRBJ1-4): SQTIHQWPATLVQPVGSPLSLECTVEGTSNPNLYWYRQAAGRGLQLLFYSVGIGQISSEVPQNLSASRPQDRQFILSSKKLLLSDSGFYLCAWSVHPAGRGEKLFFGSGTQLSVL.

In its sample, this clone was seen once. This chain uses TRBV30 with TRBJ2-3; D tentatively reads TRBD1 or TRBD2 (5 bases each). This CDR3 contains 13 residues. V lost 4 bases and J 3 bases, leaving 11 bases between the germline ends. Germline values: CDR1 GTSNPN, CDR2 SVGIG (reference sequence). CDR3 residues: CAWNRGRTDTQYF. CDR3 DNA: TGTGCCTGGAATCGGGGCAGGACAGATACGCAGTATTTT.

The chain combines TRBV9 with TRBJ2-1; 8 nucleotides match TRBD1. J lost 9 bases, V lost 0 bases, and 8 bases had no gene match. This CDR3 contains 15 residues. Germline V lookup: CDR1 SGDLS, CDR2 YYNGEE. Here the CDR3 DNA reads TGTGCCAGCAGCGTAGTCTCAGGGGGCTTTGCTGAGCAGTTCTTC. It encodes CASSVVSGGFAEQFF.

The CDR3 coding sequence is TGCAGCGTTGAAGAGCGAAATGAGCAGTTCTTC. Translated, it gives CSVEERNEQFF. This chain joins TRBV29-1 and TRBJ2-1, with D hard to call. The CDR3 has 11 amino acids. V was pared by 0 bases and J by 7 bases, with 4 bases between. In germline, CDR1 is SQVTM, CDR2 ANQGSEA.

The sample holds a few counts of this clone. The V and J genes are TRBV7-2 and TRBJ2-7; 8 bases match TRBD1. V shed 8 bases, J shed 3 bases, and the junction held 9 bases outside the gene matches. Germline V gene data show CDR1 as SGHTA and CDR2 as FQGNSA. CDR3 length: 14 amino acids. Here the CDR3 DNA reads TGTGCCAGCTGTGGGCAGGGGGCGAACTACGAGCAGTACTTC. This codes for CASCGQGANYEQYF.

The rearrangement uses TRBV11-2 and TRBJ2-2, with D possibly TRBD2 on 6 matching bases. The CDR3 spans 13 residues. With 7 bases removed from V and 4 bases from J, the gap between germline ends came to 10 bases. Germline V CDR1 and CDR2: SGHAT, FQNNGV. CDR3 nucleotides: TGTGCCAGCAAGTTAGCGGTCACCGGGGAGCTGTTTTTT. This codes for CASKLAVTGELFF.